This is a list of T cell receptor beta chains from one sample in a study of OX40 agonist ivuxolimab in advanced cancers. Using immunoSEQ multiplex PCR, the repertoire was profiled, and TCRdb retains in-frame clones only, with some absent. There are roughly 120,000 clones in the sample; more than 70% occur only once, and 0.25% to 0.3% lies in the top ten. The sample here was CD4+ or CD8+ T cells sorted from blood, taken in a trial of the OX40 agonist ivuxolimab. The receptor set was obtained from an adult with an advanced solid tumor such as melanoma, head and neck, liver or kidney cancer. Each CDR3 is given with its conserved first and last residue. D genes are given only for firm matches. Not all rows give a size; the values are once, few, many and, for expanded clones, a class.

j_gene: TRBJ2-1
d_gene: -
abundance: -
v_gene: TRBV4-3
CDR3aa: CASSPRPDSPDYNEQFF
CDR3nt: TGCGCCAGCAGCCCTAGACCCGACTCACCGGACTACAATGAGCAGTTCTTC

j_gene: TRBJ2-7
d_gene: -
abundance: -
v_gene: TRBV6-1
CDR3aa: CASSETGEQYF
CDR3nt: TGTGCCAGCAGTGAGACGGGGGAGCAGTACTTC

j_gene: TRBJ1-1
d_gene: -
abundance: -
v_gene: TRBV6-5
CDR3aa: CASSLDSLEAFF
CDR3nt: TGTGCCAGCAGTCTGGACAGCCTTGAAGCTTTCTTT

j_gene: TRBJ2-2
d_gene: TRBD2
abundance: -
v_gene: TRBV7-2
CDR3aa: CASSLRGDGAGGHTGELFF
CDR3nt: TGTGCCAGCAGCTTAAGGGGGGACGGAGCGGGAGGGCACACCGGGGAGCTGTTTTTT

j_gene: TRBJ1-3
d_gene: -
abundance: -
v_gene: TRBV6-5
CDR3aa: CASSPLTASGNTIYF
CDR3nt: TGTGCCAGCAGTCCTTTGACAGCCTCTGGAAACACCATATATTTT

j_gene: TRBJ2-7
d_gene: TRBD1
abundance: once
v_gene: TRBV6-5
CDR3aa: CASSYNRGYSYEQYF
CDR3nt: TGTGCCAGCAGTTACAACAGGGGGTACTCCTACGAGCAGTACTTC

j_gene: TRBJ1-1
d_gene: -
abundance: once
v_gene: TRBV5-1
CDR3aa: CASSFTNTEAFF
CDR3nt: TGTGCCAGCAGCTTCACCAACACTGAAGCTTTCTTT

j_gene: TRBJ2-7
d_gene: -
abundance: few
v_gene: TRBV7-6
CDR3aa: CASSLSGGGYEQYF
CDR3nt: TGTGCCAGCAGCTTATCCGGTGGAGGGTACGAGCAGTACTTC

j_gene: TRBJ1-2
d_gene: TRBD1
abundance: few
v_gene: TRBV19
CDR3aa: CASLGQGLLLDGYTF
CDR3nt: TGTGCCAGTTTGGGACAGGGACTTCTTCTTGATGGCTACACCTTC

j_gene: TRBJ2-1
d_gene: -
abundance: -
v_gene: TRBV7-2
CDR3aa: CASSLDPGSSYNEQFF
CDR3nt: TGTGCCAGCAGCTTAGACCCGGGGAGCTCCTACAATGAGCAGTTCTTC

j_gene: TRBJ2-5
d_gene: TRBD2
abundance: -
v_gene: TRBV9
CDR3aa: CASSLAGSGETQYF
CDR3nt: TGTGCCAGCAGCTTAGCGGGCTCCGGAGAGACCCAGTACTTC

j_gene: TRBJ2-7
d_gene: TRBD1
abundance: -
v_gene: TRBV5-1
CDR3aa: CASSSGTGYEQYF
CDR3nt: TGCGCCAGCAGCTCCGGGACAGGGTACGAGCAGTACTTC

j_gene: TRBJ2-1
d_gene: -
abundance: -
v_gene: TRBV7-6
CDR3aa: CASSQLHNEQFF
CDR3nt: TGTGCCAGCAGCCAACTACACAATGAGCAGTTCTTC

j_gene: TRBJ2-1
d_gene: TRBD2
abundance: -
v_gene: TRBV5-5
CDR3aa: CASSLLGTRDYEQFF
CDR3nt: TGTGCCAGCAGCTTGTTAGGGACTAGGGACTATGAGCAGTTCTTC

j_gene: TRBJ2-1
d_gene: -
abundance: -
v_gene: TRBV5-4
CDR3aa: CASSSEGQGGIYNEQFF
CDR3nt: TGTGCCAGCAGCTCTGAGGGGCAGGGGGGGATCTACAATGAGCAGTTCTTC

j_gene: TRBJ1-1
d_gene: TRBD1
abundance: few
v_gene: TRBV7-9
CDR3aa: CASSSNRGPAFF
CDR3nt: TGTGCCAGCAGCTCAAACAGGGGGCCCGCTTTCTTT

j_gene: TRBJ2-7
d_gene: -
abundance: -
v_gene: TRBV7-2
CDR3aa: CASSLETRTYEQYF
CDR3nt: TGTGCCAGCAGCTTGGAGACCAGGACCTACGAGCAGTACTTC

j_gene: TRBJ1-2
d_gene: TRBD1
abundance: -
v_gene: TRBV4-1
CDR3aa: CASSPGGGSNYGYTF
CDR3nt: TGCGCCAGCAGCCCCGGAGGGGGCTCAAACTATGGCTACACCTTC

j_gene: TRBJ1-1
d_gene: -
abundance: few
v_gene: TRBV30
CDR3aa: CAWAEQPNTEAFF
CDR3nt: TGTGCCTGGGCAGAACAACCGAACACTGAAGCTTTCTTT

j_gene: TRBJ2-3
d_gene: TRBD1
abundance: -
v_gene: TRBV5-6
CDR3aa: CASSLLGQGDPPTDTQYF
CDR3nt: TGTGCCAGCAGCTTGTTAGGACAGGGGGACCCCCCCACAGATACGCAGTATTTT

j_gene: TRBJ2-1
d_gene: -
abundance: -
v_gene: TRBV9
CDR3aa: CASSPRTAKTSYNEQFF
CDR3nt: TGTGCCAGCAGCCCCCGGACAGCAAAAACCTCCTACAATGAGCAGTTCTTC

j_gene: TRBJ2-3
d_gene: TRBD2
abundance: -
v_gene: TRBV7-2
CDR3aa: CASSRDPPTGTSDTDTQYF
CDR3nt: TGTGCCAGCAGCCGAGATCCACCCACCGGGACTAGTGACACAGATACGCAGTATTTT

j_gene: TRBJ2-7
d_gene: -
abundance: -
v_gene: TRBV28
CDR3aa: CASSESYEQYF
CDR3nt: TGTGCCAGCAGCGAATCCTACGAGCAGTACTTC

j_gene: TRBJ2-5
d_gene: -
abundance: -
v_gene: TRBV7-6
CDR3aa: CASSLVGIEETQYF
CDR3nt: TGTGCCAGCAGCTTAGTGGGTATAGAAGAGACCCAGTACTTC

j_gene: TRBJ1-5
d_gene: -
abundance: many
v_gene: TRBV7-9
CDR3aa: CASSLGMSNQPQHF
CDR3nt: TGTGCCAGCAGCTTGGGCATGAGCAATCAGCCCCAGCATTTT

j_gene: TRBJ1-1
d_gene: -
abundance: -
v_gene: TRBV18
CDR3aa: CASSPSGPGPVDTEAFF
CDR3nt: TGTGCCAGCTCACCGTCCGGTCCAGGGCCAGTTGACACTGAAGCTTTCTTT

j_gene: TRBJ2-5
d_gene: -
abundance: -
v_gene: TRBV30
CDR3aa: CAWSPRETQYF
CDR3nt: TGTGCCTGGAGTCCCCGGGAGACCCAGTACTTC

j_gene: TRBJ2-7
d_gene: -
abundance: few
v_gene: TRBV5-1
CDR3aa: CASSTDSSSYEQYF
CDR3nt: TGCGCCAGCAGCACCGACAGTAGCTCCTACGAGCAGTACTTC

j_gene: TRBJ1-1
d_gene: TRBD1
abundance: -
v_gene: TRBV7-2
CDR3aa: CASSSNRGRNTEAFF
CDR3nt: TGTGCCAGCAGCAGCAACAGGGGTAGGAACACTGAAGCTTTCTTT

j_gene: TRBJ1-5
d_gene: -
abundance: -
v_gene: TRBV5-6
CDR3aa: CASSLGQGVNQPQHF
CDR3nt: TGTGCCAGCAGCTTAGGGCAAGGGGTCAATCAGCCCCAGCATTTT